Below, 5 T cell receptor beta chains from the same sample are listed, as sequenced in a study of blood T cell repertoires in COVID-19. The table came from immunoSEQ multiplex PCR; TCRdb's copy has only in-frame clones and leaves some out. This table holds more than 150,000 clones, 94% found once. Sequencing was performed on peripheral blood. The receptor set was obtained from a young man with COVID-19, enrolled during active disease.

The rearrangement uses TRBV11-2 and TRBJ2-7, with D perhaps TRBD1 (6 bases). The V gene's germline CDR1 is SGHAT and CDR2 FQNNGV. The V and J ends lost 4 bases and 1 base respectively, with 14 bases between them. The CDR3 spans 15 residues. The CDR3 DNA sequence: TGTGCCAGCAGCTCCATACAGGGTTTGTCCTACGAGCAGTACTTC. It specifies CASSSIQGLSYEQYF.

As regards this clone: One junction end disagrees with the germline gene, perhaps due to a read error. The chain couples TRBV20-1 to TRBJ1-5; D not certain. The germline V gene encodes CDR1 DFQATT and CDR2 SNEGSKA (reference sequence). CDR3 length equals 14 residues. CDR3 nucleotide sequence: TGCAGTGCTAGTGGTGAGGGTAGCGATCAGCCCCAGCATTTT. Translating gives CSASGEGSDQPQHF.

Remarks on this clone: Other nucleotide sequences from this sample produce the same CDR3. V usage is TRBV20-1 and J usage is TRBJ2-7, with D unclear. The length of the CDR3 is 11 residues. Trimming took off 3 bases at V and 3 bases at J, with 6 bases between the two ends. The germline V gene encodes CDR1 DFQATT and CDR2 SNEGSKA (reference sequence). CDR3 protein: CSASPGYEQYF. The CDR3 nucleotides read TGCAGTGCTAGCCCCGGCTACGAGCAGTACTTC.

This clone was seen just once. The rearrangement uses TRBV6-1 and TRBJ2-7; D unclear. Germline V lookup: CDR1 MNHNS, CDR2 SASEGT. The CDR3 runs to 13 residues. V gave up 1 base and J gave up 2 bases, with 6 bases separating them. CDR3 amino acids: CASSEVAAYEQYF. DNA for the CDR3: TGTGCCAGCAGTGAAGTGGCCGCCTACGAGCAGTACTTC.

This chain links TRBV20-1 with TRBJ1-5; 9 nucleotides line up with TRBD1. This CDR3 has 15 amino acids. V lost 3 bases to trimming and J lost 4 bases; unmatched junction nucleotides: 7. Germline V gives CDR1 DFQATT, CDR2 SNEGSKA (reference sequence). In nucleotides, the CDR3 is TGCAGTGCTAGTACAACAGGGGGCGGAAATCAGCCCCAGCATTTT. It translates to CSASTTGGGNQPQHF.